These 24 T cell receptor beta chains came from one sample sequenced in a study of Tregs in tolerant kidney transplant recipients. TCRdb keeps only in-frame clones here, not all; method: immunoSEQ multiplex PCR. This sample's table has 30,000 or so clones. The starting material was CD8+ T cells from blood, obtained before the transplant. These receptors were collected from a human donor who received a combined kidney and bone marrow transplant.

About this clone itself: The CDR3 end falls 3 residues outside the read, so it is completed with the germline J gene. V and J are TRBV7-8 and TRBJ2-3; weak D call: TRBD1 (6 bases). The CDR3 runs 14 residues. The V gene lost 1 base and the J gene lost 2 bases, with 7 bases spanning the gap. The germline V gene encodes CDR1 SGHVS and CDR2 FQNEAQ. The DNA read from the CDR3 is TGTGCCAGCAGCTTAGACAGGGTCACAGATACG. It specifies CASSLDRVTDT. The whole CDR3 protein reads CASSLDRVTDTQYF.

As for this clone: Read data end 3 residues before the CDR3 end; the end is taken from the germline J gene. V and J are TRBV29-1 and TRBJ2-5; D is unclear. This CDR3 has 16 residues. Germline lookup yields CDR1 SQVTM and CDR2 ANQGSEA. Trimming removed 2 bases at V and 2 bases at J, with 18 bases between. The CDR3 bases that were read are TGCAGCGTTGAATTTACTGTTCATAGCCAACAAGAGACC. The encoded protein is CSVEFTVHSQQET. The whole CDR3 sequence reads CSVEFTVHSQQETQYF.

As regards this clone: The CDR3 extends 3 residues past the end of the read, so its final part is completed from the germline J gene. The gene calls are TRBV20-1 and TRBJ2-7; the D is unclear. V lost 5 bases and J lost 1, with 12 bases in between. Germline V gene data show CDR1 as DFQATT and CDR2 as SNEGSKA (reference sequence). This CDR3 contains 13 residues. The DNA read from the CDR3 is TGCAGTGCTCTAAGACTGCAGTCCTACGAG. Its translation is CSALRLQSYE. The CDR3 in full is CSALRLQSYEQYF.

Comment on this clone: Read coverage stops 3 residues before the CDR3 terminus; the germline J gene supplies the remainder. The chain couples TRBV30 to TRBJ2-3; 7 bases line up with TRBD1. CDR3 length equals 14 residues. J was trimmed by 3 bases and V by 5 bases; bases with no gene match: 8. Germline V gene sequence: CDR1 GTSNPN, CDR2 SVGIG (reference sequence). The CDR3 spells CAWETGAGTDTQYF. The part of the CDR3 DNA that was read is TGTGCCTGGGAAACAGGGGCTGGGACAGATACG.

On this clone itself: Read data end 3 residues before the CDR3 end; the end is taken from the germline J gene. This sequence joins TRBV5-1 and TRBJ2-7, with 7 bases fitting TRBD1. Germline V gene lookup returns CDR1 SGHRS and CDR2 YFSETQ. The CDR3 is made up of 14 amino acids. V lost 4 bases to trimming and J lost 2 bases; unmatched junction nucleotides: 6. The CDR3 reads CASSQGQDTYEQYF. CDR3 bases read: TGCGCCAGCAGCCAAGGACAGGATACCTACGAG.

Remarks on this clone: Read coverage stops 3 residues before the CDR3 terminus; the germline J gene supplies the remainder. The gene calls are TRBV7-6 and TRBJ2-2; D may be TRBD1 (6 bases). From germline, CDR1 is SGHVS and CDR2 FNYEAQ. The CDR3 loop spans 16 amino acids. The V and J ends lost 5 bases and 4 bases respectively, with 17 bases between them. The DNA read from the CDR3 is TGTGCCAGCAGCCTTTGGAGGACAGACAGCACCGGGGAG. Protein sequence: CASSLWRTDSTGE. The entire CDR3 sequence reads CASSLWRTDSTGELFF.

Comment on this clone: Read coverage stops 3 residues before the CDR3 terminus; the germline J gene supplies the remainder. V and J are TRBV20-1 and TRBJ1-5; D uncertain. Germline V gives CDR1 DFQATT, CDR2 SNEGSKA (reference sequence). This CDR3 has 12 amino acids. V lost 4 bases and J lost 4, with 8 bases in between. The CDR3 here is CSAMGRNQPQHF. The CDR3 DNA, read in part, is TGCAGTGCTATGGGCCGAAATCAGCCC.

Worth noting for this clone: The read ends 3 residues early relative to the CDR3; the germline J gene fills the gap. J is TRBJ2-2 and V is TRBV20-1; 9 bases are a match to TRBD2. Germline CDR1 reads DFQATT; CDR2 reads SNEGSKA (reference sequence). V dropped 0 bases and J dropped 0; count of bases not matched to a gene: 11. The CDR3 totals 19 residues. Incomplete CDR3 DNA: TGCAGTGCTAGAGATCACGGGCGGGAGGGCCTCGCGAACACCGGGGAG. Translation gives CSARDHGREGLANTGE. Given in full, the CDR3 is CSARDHGREGLANTGELFF.

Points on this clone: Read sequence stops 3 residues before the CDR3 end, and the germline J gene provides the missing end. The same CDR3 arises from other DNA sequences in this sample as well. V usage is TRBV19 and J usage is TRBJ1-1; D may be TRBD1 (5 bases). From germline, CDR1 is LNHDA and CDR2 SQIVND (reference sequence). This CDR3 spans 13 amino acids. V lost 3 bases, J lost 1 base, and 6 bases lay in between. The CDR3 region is CASSIGGNTEAFF. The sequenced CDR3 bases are TGTGCCAGTAGTATCGGGGGGAACACTGAA.

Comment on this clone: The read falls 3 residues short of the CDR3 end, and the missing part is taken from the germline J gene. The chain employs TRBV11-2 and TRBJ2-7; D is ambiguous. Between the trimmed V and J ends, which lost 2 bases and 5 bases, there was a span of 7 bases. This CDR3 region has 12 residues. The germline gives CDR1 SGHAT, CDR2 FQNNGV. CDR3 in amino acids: CASSLSGDEQYF. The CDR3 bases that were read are TGTGCCAGCAGCTTATCAGGCGACGAG.

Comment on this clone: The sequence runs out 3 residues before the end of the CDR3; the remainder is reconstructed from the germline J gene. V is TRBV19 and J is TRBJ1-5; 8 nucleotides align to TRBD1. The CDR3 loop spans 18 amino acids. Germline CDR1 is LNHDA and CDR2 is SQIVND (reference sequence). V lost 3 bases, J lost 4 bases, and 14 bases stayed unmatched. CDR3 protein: CASSIPPSDRAGNQPQHF. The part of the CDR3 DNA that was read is TGTGCCAGTAGTATCCCACCCTCGGACAGGGCAGGGAATCAGCCC.

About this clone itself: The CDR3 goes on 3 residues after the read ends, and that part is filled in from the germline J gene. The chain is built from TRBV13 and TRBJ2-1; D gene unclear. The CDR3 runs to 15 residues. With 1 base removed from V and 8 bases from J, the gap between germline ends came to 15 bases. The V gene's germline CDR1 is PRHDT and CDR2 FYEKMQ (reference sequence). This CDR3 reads CASSLVGAGGYEQFF. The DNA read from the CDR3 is TGTGCCAGCAGCTTAGTCGGAGCCGGCGGTTATGAG. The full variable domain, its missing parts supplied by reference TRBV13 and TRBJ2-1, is AAGVIQSPRHLIKEKRETATLKCYPIPRHDTVYWYQQGPGQDPQFLISFYEKMQSDKGSIPDRFSAQQFSDYHSELNMSSLELGDSALYFCASSLVGAGGYEQFFGPGTRLTVL.

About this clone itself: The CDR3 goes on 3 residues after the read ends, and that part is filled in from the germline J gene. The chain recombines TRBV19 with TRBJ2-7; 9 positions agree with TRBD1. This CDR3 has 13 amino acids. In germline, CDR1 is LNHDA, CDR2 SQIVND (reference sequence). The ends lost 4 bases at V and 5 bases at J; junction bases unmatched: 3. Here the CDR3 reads CASSRDRDNEQYF. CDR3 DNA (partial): TGTGCCAGTAGTAGGGACAGGGATAACGAG.

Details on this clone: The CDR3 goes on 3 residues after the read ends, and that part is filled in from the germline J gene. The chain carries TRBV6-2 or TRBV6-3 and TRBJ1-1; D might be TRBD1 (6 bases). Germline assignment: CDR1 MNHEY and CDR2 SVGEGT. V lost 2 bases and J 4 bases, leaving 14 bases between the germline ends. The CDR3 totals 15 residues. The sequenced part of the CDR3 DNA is TGTGCCAGCAGTTACGAAGTACCCAGGGGCACTGAA. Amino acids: CASSYEVPRGTE. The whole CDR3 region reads CASSYEVPRGTEAFF.

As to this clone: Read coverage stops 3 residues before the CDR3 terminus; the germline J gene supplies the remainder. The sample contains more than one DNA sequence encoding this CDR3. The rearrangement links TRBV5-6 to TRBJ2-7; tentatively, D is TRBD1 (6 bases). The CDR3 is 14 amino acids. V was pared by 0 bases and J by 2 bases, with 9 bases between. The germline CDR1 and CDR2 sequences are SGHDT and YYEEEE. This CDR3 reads CASSLGQATYEQYF. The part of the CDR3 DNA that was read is TGTGCCAGCAGCTTGGGACAGGCAACCTACGAG.

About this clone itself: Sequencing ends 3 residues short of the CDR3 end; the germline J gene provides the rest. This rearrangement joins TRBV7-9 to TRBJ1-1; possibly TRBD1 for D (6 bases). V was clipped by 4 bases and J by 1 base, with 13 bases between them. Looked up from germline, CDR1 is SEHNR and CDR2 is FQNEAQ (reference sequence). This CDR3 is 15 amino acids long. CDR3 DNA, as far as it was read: TGTGCCAGCAGCTCGACGGACAGCTCGAACACTGAA. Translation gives CASSSTDSSNTE. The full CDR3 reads CASSSTDSSNTEAFF.

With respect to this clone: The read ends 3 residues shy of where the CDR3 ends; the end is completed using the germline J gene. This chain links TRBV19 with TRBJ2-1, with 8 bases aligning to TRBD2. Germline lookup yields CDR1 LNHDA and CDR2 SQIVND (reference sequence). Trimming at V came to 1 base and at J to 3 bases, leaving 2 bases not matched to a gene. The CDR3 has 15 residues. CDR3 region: CASSIVGTSYNEQFF. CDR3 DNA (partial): TGTGCCAGTAGTATAGTCGGGACTAGCTACAATGAG.

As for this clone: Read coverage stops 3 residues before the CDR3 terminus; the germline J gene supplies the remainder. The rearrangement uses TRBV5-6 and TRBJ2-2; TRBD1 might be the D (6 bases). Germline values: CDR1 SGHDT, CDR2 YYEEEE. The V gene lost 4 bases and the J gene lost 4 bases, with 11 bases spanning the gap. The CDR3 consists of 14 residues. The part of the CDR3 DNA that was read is TGTGCCAGCAGCCCAGGGGTCGGCACCGGGGAG. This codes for CASSPGVGTGE. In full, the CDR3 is CASSPGVGTGELFF. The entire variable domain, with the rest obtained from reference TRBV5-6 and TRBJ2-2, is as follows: DAGVTQSPTHLIKTRGQQVTLRCSPKSGHDTVSWYQQALGQGPQFIFQYYEEEERQRGNFPDRFSGHQFPNYSSELNVNALLLGDSALYLCASSPGVGTGELFFGEGSRLTVL.

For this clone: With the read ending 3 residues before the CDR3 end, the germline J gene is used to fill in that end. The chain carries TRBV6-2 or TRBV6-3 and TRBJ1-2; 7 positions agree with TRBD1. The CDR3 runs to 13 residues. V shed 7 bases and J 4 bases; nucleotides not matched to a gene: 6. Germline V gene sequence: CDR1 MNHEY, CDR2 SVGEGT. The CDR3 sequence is CASNPGGSYGYTF. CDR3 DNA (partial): TGTGCCAGCAATCCAGGGGGGAGCTATGGC.

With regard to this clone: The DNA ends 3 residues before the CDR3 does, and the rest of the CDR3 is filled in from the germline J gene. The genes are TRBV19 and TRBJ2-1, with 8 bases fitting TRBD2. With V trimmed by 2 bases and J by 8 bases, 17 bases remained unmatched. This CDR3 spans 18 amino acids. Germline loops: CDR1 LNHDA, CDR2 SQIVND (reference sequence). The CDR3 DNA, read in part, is TGTGCCAGTAGTATAAGGGTCCGGCGGGAGGAGGGGGTTGATGAG. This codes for CASSIRVRREEGVDE. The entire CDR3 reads CASSIRVRREEGVDEQFF.

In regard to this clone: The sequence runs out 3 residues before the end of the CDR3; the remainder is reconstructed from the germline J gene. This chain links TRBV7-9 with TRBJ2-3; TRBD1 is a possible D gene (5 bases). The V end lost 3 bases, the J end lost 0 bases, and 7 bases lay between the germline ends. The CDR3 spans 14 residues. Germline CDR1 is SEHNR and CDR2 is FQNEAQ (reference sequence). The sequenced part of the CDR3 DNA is TGTGCCAGCAGCTTCCAGGGAAGCACAGATACG. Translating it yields CASSFQGSTDT. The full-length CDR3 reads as CASSFQGSTDTQYF.

Incomplete CDR3 DNA: TGTGCCATCACGGCCGACAACCTTGACACTGAA. This translates into CAITADNLDTE. In full, the CDR3 is CAITADNLDTEAFF. The chain combines TRBV10-3 with TRBJ1-1; D gene unclear. Coverage ceases 3 residues before the CDR3 finishes, and the germline J gene fills in the end. The CDR3 loop spans 14 amino acids. Per germline, CDR1 ENHRY and CDR2 SYGVKD. V was clipped by 7 bases and J by 3 bases, with 15 bases between them.

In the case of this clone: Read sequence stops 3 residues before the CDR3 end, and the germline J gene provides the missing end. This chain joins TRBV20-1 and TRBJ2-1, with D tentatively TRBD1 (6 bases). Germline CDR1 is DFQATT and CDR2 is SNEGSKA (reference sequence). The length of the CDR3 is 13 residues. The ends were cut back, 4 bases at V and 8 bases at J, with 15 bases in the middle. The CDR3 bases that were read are TGCAGTGCTAACAGGGTTTTGAAATATGAG. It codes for CSANRVLKYE. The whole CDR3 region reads CSANRVLKYEQFF.

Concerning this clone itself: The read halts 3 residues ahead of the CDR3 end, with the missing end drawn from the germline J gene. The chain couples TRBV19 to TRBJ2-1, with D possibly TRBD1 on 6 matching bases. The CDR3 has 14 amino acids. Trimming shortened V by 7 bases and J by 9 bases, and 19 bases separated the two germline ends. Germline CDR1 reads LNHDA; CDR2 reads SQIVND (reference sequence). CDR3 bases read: TGTGCCAGTACGAAGGGACAAACCTTAGGTGAG. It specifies CASTKGQTLGE. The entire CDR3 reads CASTKGQTLGEQFF. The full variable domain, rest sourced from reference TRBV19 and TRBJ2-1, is DGGITQSPKYLFRKEGQNVTLSCEQNLNHDAMYWYRQDPGQGLRLIYYSQIVNDFQKGDIAEGYSVSREKKESFPLTVTSAQKNPTAFYLCASTKGQTLGEQFFGPGTRLTVL.